Below, one TCR beta chain is given with its context. The data were obtained in a study of control samples from healthy donors and cancer patients. Method: immunoSEQ multiplex PCR; TCRdb's copy keeps in-frame clones and lacks some. The sample has about 130,000 clones, approximately 90% seen once. CDR3 length: 13 amino acids. V lost 6 bases and J lost 7, with 13 bases in between. Germline V CDR1 and CDR2: KGHSH, LQKENI. The receptor was derived from a man between 18 and 29 years old in good health. Source material: blood. J is TRBJ1-5 and V is TRBV18; D may be TRBD1 (5 bases). CDR3 in amino acids: CASSRDLRQPQHF. CDR3 coding DNA: TGTGCCAGCTCTCGGGACCTTAGACAGCCCCAGCATTTT.